One sample yielded the 2 T cell receptor beta chains listed below, sequenced in a study of T cells in Graves' hyperthyroidism and ophthalmopathy. The investigators amplified TCR beta CDR3 regions from RNA transcripts. The TCR CDR3 first-round RT-PCR relied on the HTBI primer set. TCRdb independently ran MiXCR on the multiplex PCR reads; one entry per CDR3 protein. The sample has 500,000 to 600,000 distinct CDR3 sequences, roughly 50% seen once. The sequenced sample consisted of peripheral blood or thyroid tissue (not recorded which). The receptors derive from a woman between 18 and 29 years old with Graves' hyperthyroidism.

CDR3 loop: CASSVGTSGSYNEQFF. Written as DNA, the CDR3 is TGTGCCAGCAGCGTTGGGACTAGCGGGTCCTACAATGAGCAGTTCTTC. This sequence joins TRBV7-6 and TRBJ2-1, with TRBD2 matching over 12 bases. The CDR3 spans 16 residues. The germline V gene encodes CDR1 SGHVS and CDR2 FNYEAQ. V lost 5 bases and J lost 1; bases outside the gene matches: 3. Filled out from reference TRBV7-6 and TRBJ2-1, the complete variable domain reads GAGVSQSPRYKVTKRGQDVALRCDPISGHVSLYWYRQALGQGPEFLTYFNYEAQQDKSGLPNDRFSAERPEGSISTLTIQRTEQRDSAMYRCASSVGTSGSYNEQFFGPGTRLTVL.

A few counts support this clonotype. V gene TRBV4-2 combines with J gene TRBJ1-5; D might be TRBD1 (5 bases). Trimming took off 0 bases at V and 3 bases at J, with 21 bases between the two ends. The CDR3 length is 19 residues. Germline V gene lookup returns CDR1 LGHNA and CDR2 YNFKEQ. The CDR3 nucleotides are TGTGCCAGCAGCCAAGAGGTGGGACGGGGAGGTCGGGACAATCAGCCCCAGCATTTT. Amino acids: CASSQEVGRGGRDNQPQHF.